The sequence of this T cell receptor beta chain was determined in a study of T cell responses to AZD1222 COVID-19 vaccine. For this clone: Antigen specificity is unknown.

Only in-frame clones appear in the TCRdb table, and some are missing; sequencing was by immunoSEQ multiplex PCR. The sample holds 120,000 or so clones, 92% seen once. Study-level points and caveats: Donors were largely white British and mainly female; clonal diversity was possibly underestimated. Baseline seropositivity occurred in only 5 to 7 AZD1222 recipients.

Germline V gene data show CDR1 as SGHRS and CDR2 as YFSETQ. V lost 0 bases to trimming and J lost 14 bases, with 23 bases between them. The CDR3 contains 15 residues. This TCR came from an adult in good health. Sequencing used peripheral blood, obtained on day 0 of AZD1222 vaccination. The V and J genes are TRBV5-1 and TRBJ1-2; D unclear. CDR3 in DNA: TGCGCCAGCAGCTTGGCTCTATGGCAGATCGGCGTAGTAACCTTC. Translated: CASSLALWQIGVVTF.